This T cell receptor beta chain was documented in a study of T cell responses to AZD1222 COVID-19 vaccine. Study-level points and caveats: The reported proportion of spike-specific TCRs targeting unmutated variant regions was nearly half. Spike-specific TCRs gained breadth and depth after people received two AZD1222 doses. In a largely white British group with more females than males, clonal diversity was possibly underestimated.

TCRdb's copy holds only in-frame clones and misses some; the assay was immunoSEQ multiplex PCR. This sample has some 50,000 clones, with 89% found just once. About this clone: The antigen remains undetermined.

The sequence came from an adult who received the AZD1222 COVID-19 vaccine. This material consisted of peripheral blood, taken 28 days after the second AZD1222 dose.

The CDR3 DNA reads TGCGCCAGCAGTGTTGGCAGAGCTGGAGGCTACACCTTC. The encoded protein is CASSVGRAGGYTF. This chain uses TRBV10-1 with TRBJ1-2, with no clear D. CDR1 is WNHNN, CDR2 SYGVQD, per germline (reference sequence). The CDR3 covers 13 residues. Between the trimmed V and J ends, which lost 4 bases and 8 bases, there was a span of 14 bases.